Listed below are T cell receptor beta chains from one sample, sequenced in a study of vaccination effects on CD4 cells after COVID-19. These TCRs' antigens remain unknown. Profiling relied on immunoSEQ multiplex PCR, and the TCRdb table lists in-frame clones only, not all of them. The sample has some 20,000 clones, roughly four fifths seen once. The sequencing here drew on CD4+ T cells from PBMCs cultured with HCoV-229E spike peptides, taken after COVID-19 vaccination. These receptors were obtained from a human donor who received a COVID-19 vaccine. Both conserved end residues are part of each CDR3. The D gene is left open where the match is weak. A clone size is listed for some rows: how often the clone was seen (once, few, many), or a class if it is expanded.

D gene	V gene	J gene	clone size	CDR3 DNA	CDR3 protein
NA	TRBV6-6	TRBJ1-1	NA	TGTGCCAGCAGTTGGGGGGAGGGCACTGAAGCTTTCTTT	CASSWGEGTEAFF
NA	TRBV5-1	TRBJ1-6	NA	TGCGCCAGCAGCGGGGACTGGAATTCACCCCTCCACTTT	CASSGDWNSPLHF
NA	TRBV4-1	TRBJ2-7	once	TGCGCCAGCAGCCTCATCCAAATCACAATATACCCCTACGAGCAGTACTTC	CASSLIQITIYPYEQYF
TRBD2	TRBV20-1	TRBJ2-2	NA	TGCAGTGCTAGTGAGCGGGGATACACCGGGGAGCTGTTTTTT	CSASERGYTGELFF
TRBD2	TRBV24-1	TRBJ2-3	NA	TGTGCCACCAGCAGCGGGAGCGGCACAGATACGCAGTATTTT	CATSSGSGTDTQYF
NA	TRBV6-5	TRBJ1-2	NA	TGTGCCAGCAGTTACAACTATCTCTATGGCTACACCTTC	CASSYNYLYGYTF
TRBD2	TRBV10-2	TRBJ2-7	NA	TGCGCCAGCCGGGGTGGGGGGGGAAGCTCCTACGAGCAGTACTTC	CASRGGGGSSYEQYF
NA	TRBV7-8	TRBJ2-5	NA	TGTGCCAGCAGCTTAGCCAGACAAGAGACCCAGTACTTC	CASSLARQETQYF
NA	TRBV4-1	TRBJ1-1	NA	TGCGCCAGCAGCCATACCGGGACCGCTAAAGCCTCGAACACTGAAGCTTTCTTT	CASSHTGTAKASNTEAFF
NA	TRBV7-2	TRBJ1-2	NA	TGTGCCAGCAGCTTCCGAACGGGGACATTGGATGGCTACACCTTC	CASSFRTGTLDGYTF
TRBD2	TRBV11-2	TRBJ2-1	NA	TGTGCCAGCAGCTCCCAGCAGCGGGAGAAGCAGTTCTTC	CASSSQQREKQFF